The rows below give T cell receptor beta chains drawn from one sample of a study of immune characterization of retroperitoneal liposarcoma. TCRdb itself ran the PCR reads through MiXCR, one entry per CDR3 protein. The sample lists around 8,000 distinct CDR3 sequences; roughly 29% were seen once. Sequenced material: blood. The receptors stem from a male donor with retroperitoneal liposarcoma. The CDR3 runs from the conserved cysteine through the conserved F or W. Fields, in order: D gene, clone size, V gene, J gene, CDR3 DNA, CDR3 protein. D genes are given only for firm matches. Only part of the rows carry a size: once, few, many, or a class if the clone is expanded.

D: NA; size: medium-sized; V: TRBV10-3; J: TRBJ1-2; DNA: TGTGCCATCAGTGGGCAGAACTATGGCTACACCTTC; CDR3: CAISGQNYGYTF
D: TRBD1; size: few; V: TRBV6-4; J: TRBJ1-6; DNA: TGTGCCAGCCTCACGGACAGGGGGCGTATTTTCGACTCACCCCTCCACTTT; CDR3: CASLTDRGRIFDSPLHF
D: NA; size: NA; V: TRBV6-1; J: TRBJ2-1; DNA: TGTGCCAGCAGTGAATTGCTCGGGAACGACAATGAGCAGTTCTTC; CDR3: CASSELLGNDNEQFF
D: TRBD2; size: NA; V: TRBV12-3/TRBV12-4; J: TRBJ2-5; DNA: TGTGCCAGCAGTCCCGGGGGACTACTCCAAGAGACCCAGTACTTC; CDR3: CASSPGGLLQETQYF
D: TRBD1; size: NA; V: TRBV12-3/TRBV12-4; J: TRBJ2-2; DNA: TGTGCCAGCAGCCCTTCGACAGGGGGCACCGGGGAGCTGTTTTTT; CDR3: CASSPSTGGTGELFF
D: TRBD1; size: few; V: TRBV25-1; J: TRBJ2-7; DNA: TGTGCCAGCAGTGAGCCGGGACAGCCCTACGAGCAGTACTTC; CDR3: CASSEPGQPYEQYF
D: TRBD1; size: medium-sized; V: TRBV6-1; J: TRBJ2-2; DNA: TGTGCCAGCAGTAGCCTACAGGGGGCGGGCACCGGGGAGCTGTTTTTT; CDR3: CASSSLQGAGTGELFF
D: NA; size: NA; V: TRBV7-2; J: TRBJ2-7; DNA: TGTGCCAGCAGCTTAGCGCCTGCCGAGCAGTACTTC; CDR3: CASSLAPAEQYF
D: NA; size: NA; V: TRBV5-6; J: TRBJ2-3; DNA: TGTGCCAGCAGCCGCAGGGGAAGCACAGATACGCAGTATTTT; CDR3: CASSRRGSTDTQYF
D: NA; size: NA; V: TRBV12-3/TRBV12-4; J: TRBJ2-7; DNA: TGTGCCAGCAGCAATTACTACGAGCAGTACTTC; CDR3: CASSNYYEQYF